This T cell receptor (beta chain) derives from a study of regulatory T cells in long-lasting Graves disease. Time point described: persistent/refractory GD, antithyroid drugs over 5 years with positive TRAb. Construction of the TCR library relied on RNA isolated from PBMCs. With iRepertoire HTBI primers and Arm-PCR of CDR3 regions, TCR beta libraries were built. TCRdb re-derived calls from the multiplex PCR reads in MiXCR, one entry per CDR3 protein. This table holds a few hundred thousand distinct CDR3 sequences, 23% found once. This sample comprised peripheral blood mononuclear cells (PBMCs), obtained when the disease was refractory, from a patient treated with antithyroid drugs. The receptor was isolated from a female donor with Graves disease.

CDR3 nucleotide sequence: TGCAGCGCGCACCAGGGTAGGGGCACTGAAGCTTTCTTT. Its protein product is CSAHQGRGTEAFF. This chain joins TRBV29-1 and TRBJ1-1; tentatively, D is TRBD1 (5 bases). The CDR3 sequence is 13 residues long. Trimming removed 7 bases at V and 4 bases at J, with 16 bases between. CDR1 SQVTM and CDR2 ANQGSEA come from the germline V gene.